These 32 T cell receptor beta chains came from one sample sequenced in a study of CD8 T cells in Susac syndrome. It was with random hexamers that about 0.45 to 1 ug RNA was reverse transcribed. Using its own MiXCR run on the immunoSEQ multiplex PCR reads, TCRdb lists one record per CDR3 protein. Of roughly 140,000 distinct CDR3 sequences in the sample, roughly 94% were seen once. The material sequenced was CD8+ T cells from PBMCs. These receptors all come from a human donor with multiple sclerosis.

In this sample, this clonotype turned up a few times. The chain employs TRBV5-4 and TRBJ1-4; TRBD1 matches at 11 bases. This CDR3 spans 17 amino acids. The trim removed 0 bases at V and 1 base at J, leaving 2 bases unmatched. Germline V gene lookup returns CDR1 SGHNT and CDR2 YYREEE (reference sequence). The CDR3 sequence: CASSLAGTGGTNEKLFF. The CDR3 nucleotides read TGTGCCAGCAGCTTGGCCGGGACAGGGGGAACTAATGAAAAACTGTTTTTT.

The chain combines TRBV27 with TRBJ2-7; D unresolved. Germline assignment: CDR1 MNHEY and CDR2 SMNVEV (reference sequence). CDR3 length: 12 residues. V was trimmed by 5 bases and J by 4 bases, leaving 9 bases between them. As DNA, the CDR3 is TGTGCCAGCAGTCCTCTCGGATACGAGCAGTACTTC. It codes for CASSPLGYEQYF.

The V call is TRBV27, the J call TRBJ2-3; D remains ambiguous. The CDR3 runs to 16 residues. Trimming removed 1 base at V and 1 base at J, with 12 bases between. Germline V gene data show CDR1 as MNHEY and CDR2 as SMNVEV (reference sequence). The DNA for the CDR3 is TGTGCCAGCAGTTTATACCCGGGCTCGGGCACAGATACGCAGTATTTT. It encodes CASSLYPGSGTDTQYF.

This CDR3 reads CASSLGGGTITQYF. The CDR3 nucleotides are TGTGCCAGCAGCTTGGGCGGGGGGACTATTACGCAGTATTTT. V and J are TRBV5-6 and TRBJ2-3, with TRBD2 identical over 8 bases. Germline CDR1 and CDR2: SGHDT and YYEEEE. CDR3 length: 14 amino acids. V lost 0 bases and J lost 8; bases outside the gene matches: 5. Complete variable domain (other parts from reference TRBV5-6 and TRBJ2-3): DAGVTQSPTHLIKTRGQQVTLRCSPKSGHDTVSWYQQALGQGPQFIFQYYEEEERQRGNFPDRFSGHQFPNYSSELNVNALLLGDSALYLCASSLGGGTITQYFGPGTRLTVL.

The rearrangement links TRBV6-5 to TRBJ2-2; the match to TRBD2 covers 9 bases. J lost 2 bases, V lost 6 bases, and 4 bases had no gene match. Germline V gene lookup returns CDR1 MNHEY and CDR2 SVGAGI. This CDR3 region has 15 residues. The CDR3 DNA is TGTGCCAGCAGACAGCGGGGGGCAAACACCGGGGAGCTGTTTTTT. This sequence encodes CASRQRGANTGELFF.

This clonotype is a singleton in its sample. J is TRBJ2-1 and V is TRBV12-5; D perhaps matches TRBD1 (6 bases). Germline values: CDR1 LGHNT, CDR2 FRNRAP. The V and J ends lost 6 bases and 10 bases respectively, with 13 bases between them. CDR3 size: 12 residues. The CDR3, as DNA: TGTGCTAGTGGCTACAGGGTACGGGAGCAGTTCTTC. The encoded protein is CASGYRVREQFF.

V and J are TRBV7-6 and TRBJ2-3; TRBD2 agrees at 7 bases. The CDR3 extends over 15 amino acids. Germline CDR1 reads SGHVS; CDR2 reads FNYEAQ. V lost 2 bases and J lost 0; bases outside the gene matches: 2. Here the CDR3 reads CASSLTGGSTDTQYF. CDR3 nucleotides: TGTGCCAGCAGCTTAACGGGGGGTAGCACAGATACGCAGTATTTT.

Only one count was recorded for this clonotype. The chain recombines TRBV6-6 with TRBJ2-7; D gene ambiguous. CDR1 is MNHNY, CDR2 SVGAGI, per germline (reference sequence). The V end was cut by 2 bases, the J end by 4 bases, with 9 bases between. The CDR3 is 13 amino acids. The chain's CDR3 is CASSYARWYEQYF. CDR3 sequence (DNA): TGTGCCAGCAGTTACGCGAGGTGGTACGAGCAGTACTTC.

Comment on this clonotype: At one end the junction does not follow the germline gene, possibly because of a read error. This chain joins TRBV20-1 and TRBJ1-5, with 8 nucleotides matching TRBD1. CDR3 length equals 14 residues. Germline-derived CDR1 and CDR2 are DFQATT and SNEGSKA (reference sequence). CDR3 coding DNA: TGCAGTGCTAGGGGCAGGGGGCTCAGTCAGCCCCAGCTTTTT. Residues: CSARGRGLSQPQLF.

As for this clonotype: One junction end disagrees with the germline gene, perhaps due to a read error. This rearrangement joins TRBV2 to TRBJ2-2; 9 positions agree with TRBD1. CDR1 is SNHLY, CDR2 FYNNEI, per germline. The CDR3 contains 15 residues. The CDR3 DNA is TGTGACAGCAGTGAAGGGGGACAGGGACCCGGGGAGCTGTTTTTT. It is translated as CDSSEGGQGPGELFF.

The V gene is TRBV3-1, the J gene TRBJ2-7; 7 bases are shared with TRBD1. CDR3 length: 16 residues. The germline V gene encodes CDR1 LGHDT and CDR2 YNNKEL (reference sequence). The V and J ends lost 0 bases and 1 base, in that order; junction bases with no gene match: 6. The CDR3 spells CASSQDSDRVSYEQYF. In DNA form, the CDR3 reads TGTGCCAGCAGCCAAGATTCTGACAGGGTTTCCTACGAGCAGTACTTC.

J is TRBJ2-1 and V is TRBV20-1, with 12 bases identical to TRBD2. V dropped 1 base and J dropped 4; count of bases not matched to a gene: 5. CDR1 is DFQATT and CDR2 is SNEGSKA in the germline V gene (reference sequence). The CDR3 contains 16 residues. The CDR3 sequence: CSARGTSGAGYNEQFF. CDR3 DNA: TGCAGTGCTAGAGGGACTAGCGGGGCGGGATACAATGAGCAGTTCTTC.

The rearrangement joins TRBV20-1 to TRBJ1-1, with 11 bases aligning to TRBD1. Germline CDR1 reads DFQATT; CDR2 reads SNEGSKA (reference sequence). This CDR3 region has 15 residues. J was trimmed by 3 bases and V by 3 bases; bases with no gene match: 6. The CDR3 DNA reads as TGCAGTGCTAGTAGCGGGACAGGGGGGCACACTGAAGCTTTCTTT. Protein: CSASSGTGGHTEAFF.

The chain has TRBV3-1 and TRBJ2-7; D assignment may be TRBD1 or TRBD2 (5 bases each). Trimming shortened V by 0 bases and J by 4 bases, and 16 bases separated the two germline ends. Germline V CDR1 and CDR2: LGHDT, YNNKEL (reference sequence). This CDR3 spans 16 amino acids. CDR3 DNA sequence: TGTGCCAGCAGCCAAGATTTGGGGGTACGGGGTTACGAGCAGTACTTC. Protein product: CASSQDLGVRGYEQYF.

Here the CDR3 reads CASSVQGVLSSGYTF. The DNA for the CDR3 is TGTGCCAGCAGCGTCCAGGGAGTCTTGTCGAGTGGCTACACCTTC. The rearrangement joins TRBV9 to TRBJ1-2; possible D gene TRBD1, 5 bases. With 2 bases removed from V and 7 bases from J, the gap between germline ends came to 18 bases. The germline CDR1 and CDR2 sequences are SGDLS and YYNGEE. The CDR3 runs to 15 residues.

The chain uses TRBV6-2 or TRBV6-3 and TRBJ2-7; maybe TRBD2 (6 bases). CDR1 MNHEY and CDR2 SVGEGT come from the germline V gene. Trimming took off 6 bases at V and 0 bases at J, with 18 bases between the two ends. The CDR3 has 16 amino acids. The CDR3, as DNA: TGTGCCAGCAGCCCGGGGGTCGGAGGGGCCTCCTACGAGCAGTACTTC. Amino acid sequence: CASSPGVGGASYEQYF.

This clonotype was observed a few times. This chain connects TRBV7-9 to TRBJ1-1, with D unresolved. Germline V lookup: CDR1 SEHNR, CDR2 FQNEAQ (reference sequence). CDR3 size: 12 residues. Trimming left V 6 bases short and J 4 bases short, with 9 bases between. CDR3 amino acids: CASSPSGTEAFF. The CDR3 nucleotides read TGTGCCAGCAGTCCTTCCGGCACTGAAGCTTTCTTT.

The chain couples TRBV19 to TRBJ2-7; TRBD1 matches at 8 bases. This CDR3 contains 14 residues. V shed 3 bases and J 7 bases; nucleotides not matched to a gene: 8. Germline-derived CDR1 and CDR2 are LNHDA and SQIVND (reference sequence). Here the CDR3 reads CASSIKQGAREQYF. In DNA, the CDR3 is TGTGCCAGTAGTATTAAGCAGGGGGCGAGGGAGCAGTACTTC.

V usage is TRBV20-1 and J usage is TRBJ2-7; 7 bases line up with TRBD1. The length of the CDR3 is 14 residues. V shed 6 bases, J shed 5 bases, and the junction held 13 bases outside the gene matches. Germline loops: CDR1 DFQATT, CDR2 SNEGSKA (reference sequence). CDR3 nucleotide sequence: TGCAGTGCCGAGGGGACAGCGAGTACCAACGAGCAGTACTTC. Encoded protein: CSAEGTASTNEQYF.

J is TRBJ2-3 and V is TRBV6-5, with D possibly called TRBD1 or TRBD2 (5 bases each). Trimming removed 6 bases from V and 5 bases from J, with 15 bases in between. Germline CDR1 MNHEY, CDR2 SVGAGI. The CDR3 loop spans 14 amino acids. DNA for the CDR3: TGTGCCAGCAGCGAGGGACCACGCGGAGATACGCAGTATTTT. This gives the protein CASSEGPRGDTQYF.

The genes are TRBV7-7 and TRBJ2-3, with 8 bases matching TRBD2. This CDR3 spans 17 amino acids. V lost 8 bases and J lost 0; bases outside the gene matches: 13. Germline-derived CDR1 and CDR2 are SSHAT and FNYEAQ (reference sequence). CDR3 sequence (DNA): TGTGCCAGCGCCCTCCGCCCCGGACTAGCTAGCACAGATACGCAGTATTTT. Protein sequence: CASALRPGLASTDTQYF. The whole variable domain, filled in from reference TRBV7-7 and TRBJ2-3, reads GAGVSQSPRYKVTKRGQDVTLRCDPISSHATLYWYQQALGQGPEFLTYFNYEAQPDKSGLPSDRFSAERPEGSISTLTIQRTEQRDSAMYRCASALRPGLASTDTQYFGPGTRLTVL.

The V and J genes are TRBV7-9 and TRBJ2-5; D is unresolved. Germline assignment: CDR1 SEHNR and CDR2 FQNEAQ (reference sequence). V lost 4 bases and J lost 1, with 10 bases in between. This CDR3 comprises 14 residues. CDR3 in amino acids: CASSYKALQETQYF. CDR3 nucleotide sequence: TGTGCCAGCAGCTACAAGGCCCTCCAAGAGACCCAGTACTTC.

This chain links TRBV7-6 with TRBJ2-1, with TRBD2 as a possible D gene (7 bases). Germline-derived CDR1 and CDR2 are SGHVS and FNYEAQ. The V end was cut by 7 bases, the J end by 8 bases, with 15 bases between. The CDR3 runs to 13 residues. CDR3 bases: TGTGCCAGCACCCTGGGGGGGCTTGATGAGCAGTTCTTC. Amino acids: CASTLGGLDEQFF.

The CDR3 bases are TGTGCCTGGAGTTTCGGGACAGTACCCACCGGGGAGCTGTTTTTT. It translates to CAWSFGTVPTGELFF. The V gene is TRBV30, the J gene TRBJ2-2; TRBD1 aligns across 7 bases. There are 15 residues in the CDR3. J gave up 4 bases and V 2 bases, and 7 bases lay outside the gene matches. Germline V gene data show CDR1 as GTSNPN and CDR2 as SVGIG (reference sequence). The whole variable domain, remainder taken from reference TRBV30 and TRBJ2-2, is SQTIHQWPATLVQPVGSPLSLECTVEGTSNPNLYWYRQAAGRGLQLLFYSVGIGQISSEVPQNLSASRPQDRQFILSSKKLLLSDSGFYLCAWSFGTVPTGELFFGEGSRLTVL.

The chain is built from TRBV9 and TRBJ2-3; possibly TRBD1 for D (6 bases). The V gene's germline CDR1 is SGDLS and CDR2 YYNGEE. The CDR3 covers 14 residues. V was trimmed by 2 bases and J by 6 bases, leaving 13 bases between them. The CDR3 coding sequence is TGTGCCAGCAGCGTTAGCGACAGGATGGATACGCAGTATTTT. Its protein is CASSVSDRMDTQYF.

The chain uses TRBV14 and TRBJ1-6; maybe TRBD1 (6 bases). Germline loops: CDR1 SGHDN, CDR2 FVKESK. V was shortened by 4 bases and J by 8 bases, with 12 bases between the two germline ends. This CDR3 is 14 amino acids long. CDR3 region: CASSLTGGDSPLHF. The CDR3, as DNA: TGTGCCAGCAGCCTGACAGGAGGGGATTCACCCCTCCACTTT.

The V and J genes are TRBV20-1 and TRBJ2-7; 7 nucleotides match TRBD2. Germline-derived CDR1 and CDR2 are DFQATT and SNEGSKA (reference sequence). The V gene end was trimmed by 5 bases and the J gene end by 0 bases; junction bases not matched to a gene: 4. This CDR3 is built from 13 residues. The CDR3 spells CSAPSGDSYEQYF. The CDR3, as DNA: TGCAGTGCTCCAAGCGGGGACTCCTACGAGCAGTACTTC.

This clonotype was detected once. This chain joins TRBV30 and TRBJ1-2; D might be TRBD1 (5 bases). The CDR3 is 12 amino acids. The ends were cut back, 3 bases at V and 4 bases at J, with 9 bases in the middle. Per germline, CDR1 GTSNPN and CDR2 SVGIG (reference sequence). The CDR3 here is CAWRSGTYGYTF. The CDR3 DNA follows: TGTGCCTGGAGATCAGGGACCTATGGCTACACCTTC.

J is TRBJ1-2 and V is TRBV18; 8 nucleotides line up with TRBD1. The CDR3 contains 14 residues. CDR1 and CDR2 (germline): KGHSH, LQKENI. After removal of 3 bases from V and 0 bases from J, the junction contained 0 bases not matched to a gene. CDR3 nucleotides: TGTGCCAGCTCACCGGACAGGGCTAACTATGGCTACACCTTC. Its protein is CASSPDRANYGYTF.

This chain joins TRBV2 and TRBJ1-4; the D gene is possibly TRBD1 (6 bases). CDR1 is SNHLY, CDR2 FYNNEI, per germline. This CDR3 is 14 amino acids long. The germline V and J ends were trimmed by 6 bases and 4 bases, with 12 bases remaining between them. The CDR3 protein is CASSATGRNEKLFF. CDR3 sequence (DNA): TGTGCCAGCAGCGCGACAGGCCGTAATGAAAAACTGTTTTTT.

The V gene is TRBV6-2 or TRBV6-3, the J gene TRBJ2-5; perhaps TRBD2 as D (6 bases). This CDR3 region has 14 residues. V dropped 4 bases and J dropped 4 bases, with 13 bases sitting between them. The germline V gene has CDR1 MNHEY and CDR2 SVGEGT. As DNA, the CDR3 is TGTGCCAGCAGTTTCGGGACTGCACGAGAGACCCAGTACTTC. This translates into CASSFGTARETQYF.

CDR3 amino acids: CASRQGLSRAGANVLTF. The CDR3 DNA reads TGCGCCAGCAGACAGGGTTTGAGTAGAGCTGGGGCCAACGTCCTGACTTTC. This chain connects TRBV5-1 to TRBJ2-6; tentative D call: TRBD1 (6 bases). This CDR3 spans 17 amino acids. V was cut by 5 bases and J by 2 bases, with 17 bases left in between. Germline-derived CDR1 and CDR2 are SGHRS and YFSETQ.